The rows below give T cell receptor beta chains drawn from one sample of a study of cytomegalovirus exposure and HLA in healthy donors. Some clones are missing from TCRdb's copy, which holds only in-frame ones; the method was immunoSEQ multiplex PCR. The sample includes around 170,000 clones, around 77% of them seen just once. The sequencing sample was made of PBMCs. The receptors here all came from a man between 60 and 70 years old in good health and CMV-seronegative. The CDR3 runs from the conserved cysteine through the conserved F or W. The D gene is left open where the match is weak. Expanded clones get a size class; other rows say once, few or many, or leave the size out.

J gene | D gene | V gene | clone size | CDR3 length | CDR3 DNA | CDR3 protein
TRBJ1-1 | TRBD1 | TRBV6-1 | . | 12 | TGTGCCACCGGACAGGTGAACACTGAAGCTTTCTTT | CATGQVNTEAFF
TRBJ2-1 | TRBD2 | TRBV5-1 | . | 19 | TGCGCCAGCAGCTTGGTCGGGACTAGCGGCAGAAGCTCCTACAATGAGCAGTTCTTC | CASSLVGTSGRSSYNEQFF
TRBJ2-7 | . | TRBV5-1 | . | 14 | TGCGCCAGCAGCTTGGAGCCGGGGTCCTACGAGCAGTACTTC | CASSLEPGSYEQYF
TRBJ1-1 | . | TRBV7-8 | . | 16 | TGTGCCAGCAGCCAACCTGCCGGACAGATTTACACTGAAGCTTTCTTT | CASSQPAGQIYTEAFF
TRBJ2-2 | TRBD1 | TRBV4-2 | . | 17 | TGTGCCAGCAGCCAAGACGGGACAGGGGGCTCCCACGGGGAGCTGTTTTTT | CASSQDGTGGSHGELFF
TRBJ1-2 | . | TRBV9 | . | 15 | TGTGCCAGCAGCCCCTCCGGGTGGACTAACTATGGCTACACCTTC | CASSPSGWTNYGYTF
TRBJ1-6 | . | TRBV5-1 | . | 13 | TGCGCCAGCAGCTCGGAGACTAATTCACCCCTCCACTTT | CASSSETNSPLHF
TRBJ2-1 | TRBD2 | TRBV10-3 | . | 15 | TGTGCCATCAAAAATCTAGCGGGGGGGAACAATGAGCAGTTCTTC | CAIKNLAGGNNEQFF
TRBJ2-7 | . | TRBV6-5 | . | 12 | TGTGCCAGCAGTTCCATCTCCTACGAGCAGTACTTC | CASSSISYEQYF
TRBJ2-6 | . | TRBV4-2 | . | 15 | TGTGCCAGCAGCCCTGTTCTCTCTGGGGCCAACGTCCTGACTTTC | CASSPVLSGANVLTF
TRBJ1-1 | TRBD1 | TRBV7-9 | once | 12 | TGTGCCAGCAGCTCCGGGACAGGCGAAGCTTTCTTT | CASSSGTGEAFF
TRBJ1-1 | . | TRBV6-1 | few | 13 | TGTGCCAGCAGTGCCTACAGGGAGACTGAAGCTTTCTTT | CASSAYRETEAFF
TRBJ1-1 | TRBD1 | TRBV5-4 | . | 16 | TGTGCCAGCAGCCCCGGACAGGGAGGAATGAACACTGAAGCTTTCTTT | CASSPGQGGMNTEAFF
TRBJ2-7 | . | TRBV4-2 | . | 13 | TGTGCCAGCAGCCGCACAGTTTCCTACGAGCAGTACTTC | CASSRTVSYEQYF
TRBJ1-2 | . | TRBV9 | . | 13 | TGTGCCAGCAGCGCTTCCAGGAACTATGGCTACACCTTC | CASSASRNYGYTF
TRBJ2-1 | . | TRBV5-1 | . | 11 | TGCGCCAAGGGACTGCACAATGAGCAGTTCTTC | CAKGLHNEQFF
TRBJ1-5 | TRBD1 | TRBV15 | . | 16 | TGTGCCACCAGCAGCGGACAGGGGGTTAGCAATCAGCCCCAGCATTTT | CATSSGQGVSNQPQHF
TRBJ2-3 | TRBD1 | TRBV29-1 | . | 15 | TGCAGCGCTAAGGGGACAGGGGGTATTACAGATACGCAGTATTTT | CSAKGTGGITDTQYF
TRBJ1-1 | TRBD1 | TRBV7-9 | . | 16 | TGTGCCAGCAGCTCTCCAAAGTGGACAGGGGACACTGAAGCTTTCTTT | CASSSPKWTGDTEAFF
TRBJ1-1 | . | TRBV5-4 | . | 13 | TGTGCCAGCAGCCCGAGGTCCGGCGTTGAAGCTTTCTTT | CASSPRSGVEAFF
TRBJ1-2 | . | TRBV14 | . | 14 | TGTGCCAGCAGCCAGGAGCGGCTGAGTTATGGCTACACCTTC | CASSQERLSYGYTF
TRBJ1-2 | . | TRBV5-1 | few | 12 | TGCGCCAGCAGGTTGAGCGAGTATGGCTACACCTTC | CASRLSEYGYTF
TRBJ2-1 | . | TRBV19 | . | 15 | TGTGCCAGTAGTATCCTAGATAGGCCCTACAATGAGCAGTTCTTC | CASSILDRPYNEQFF
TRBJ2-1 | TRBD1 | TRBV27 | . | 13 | TGTGCCAGCAGTCCGACAGGGGCCCATGAGCAGTTCTTC | CASSPTGAHEQFF
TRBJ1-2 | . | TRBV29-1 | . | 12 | TGCAGCGTTGACTGGGGGCTCAGTGGCTACACCTTC | CSVDWGLSGYTF
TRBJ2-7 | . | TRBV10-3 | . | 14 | TGTGCCATCAGTGAGCAGGGAGCGGGCTACGAGCAGTACTTC | CAISEQGAGYEQYF
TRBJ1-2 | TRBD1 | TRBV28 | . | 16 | TGTGCCAGCAGTTCCCTACGGACAGGGGGGACCTATGGCTACACCTTC | CASSSLRTGGTYGYTF
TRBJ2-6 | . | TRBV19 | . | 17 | TGTGCCAGTAGTGCAGCTTCAGTGGGGGGTGGGGCCAACGTCCTGACTTTC | CASSAASVGGGANVLTF
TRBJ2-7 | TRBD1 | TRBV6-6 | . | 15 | TGTGCCAGCAGATCTACCGGGACAGTACCCTACGAGCAGTACTTC | CASRSTGTVPYEQYF
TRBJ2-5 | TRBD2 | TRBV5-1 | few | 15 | TGCGCCAGCAGCTTTTGGCGGGGGGCCCAAGAGACCCAGTACTTC | CASSFWRGAQETQYF
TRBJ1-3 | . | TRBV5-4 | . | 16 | TGTGCCAGCAGCACGGACAGACCTTCCTCTGGAAACACCATATATTTT | CASSTDRPSSGNTIYF
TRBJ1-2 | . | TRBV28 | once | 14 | TGTGCCAGCAGTTTATCGGCCCGAGGGCATGGCTACACCTTC | CASSLSARGHGYTF
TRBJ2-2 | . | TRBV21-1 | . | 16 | TGTGCCAGCAGCAAAGGGGGACAGGGCACCCCCCGGGAGCTGTTTTTT | CASSKGGQGTPRELFF
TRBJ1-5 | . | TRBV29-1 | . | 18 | TGCAGCGTTGAACACCCCCGGGACTCTGTAGGGAGCAATCAGCCCCAGAATTTT | CSVEHPRDSVGSNQPQNF
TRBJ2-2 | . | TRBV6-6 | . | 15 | TGTGCCAGCAGTTACTTGCGGGCGGGAACCGGGGAGCTGTTTTTT | CASSYLRAGTGELFF
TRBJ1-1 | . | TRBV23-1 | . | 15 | TGCGCCAGCAGTCAATCGGAGGGGGGGCCAGGTGGGGCTTTCTTT | CASSQSEGGPGGAFF
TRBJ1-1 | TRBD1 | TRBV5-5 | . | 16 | TGTGCCAGCAGCTTAACCCCAAACAGGGGGAACACTGAAGCTTTCTTT | CASSLTPNRGNTEAFF
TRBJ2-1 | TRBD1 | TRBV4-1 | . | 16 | TGCGCCAGCAGCCCAGACAGGGGGCGCCTCCACAATGAGCAGTTCTTC | CASSPDRGRLHNEQFF
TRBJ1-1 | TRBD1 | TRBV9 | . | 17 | TGTGCCAGCAGCGTGGGGACAGGGTCCCTAATGAACACTGAAGCTTTCTTT | CASSVGTGSLMNTEAFF
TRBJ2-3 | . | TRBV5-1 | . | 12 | TGCGCCAGCAGCTCCAACACAGATACGCAGTATTTT | CASSSNTDTQYF